Included here is one T cell receptor (beta chain) sequence, with context. This specimen belongs to a study of T-cell memory formation after mild COVID-19. From the 5' RACE reads, TCRdb called clonotypes with MiXCR, one entry per CDR3 protein. The table has roughly 150,000 distinct CDR3 sequences, about an eighth seen once; the top ten hold about 3.3%. The CDR3 length is 17 residues. Germline V gives CDR1 MNHEY, CDR2 SVGEGT. Germline trimming cut 0 bases from V and 2 bases from J; bases unmatched to any gene: 7. The TCR originated in a man between 18 and 35 years old who had mild COVID-19 (a few samples of this study predate the infection). Cell type and time point are not known. The chain couples TRBV6-2 or TRBV6-3 to TRBJ1-5, with 7 bases fitting TRBD1. Sequences were obtained from PBMCs or a T cell subset sorted from them (not recorded which). The CDR3, as DNA: TGTGCCAGCAGTTACTCGGGGAGGGGGCTTGGCAATCAGCCCCAGCATTTT. Its protein is CASSYSGRGLGNQPQHF.